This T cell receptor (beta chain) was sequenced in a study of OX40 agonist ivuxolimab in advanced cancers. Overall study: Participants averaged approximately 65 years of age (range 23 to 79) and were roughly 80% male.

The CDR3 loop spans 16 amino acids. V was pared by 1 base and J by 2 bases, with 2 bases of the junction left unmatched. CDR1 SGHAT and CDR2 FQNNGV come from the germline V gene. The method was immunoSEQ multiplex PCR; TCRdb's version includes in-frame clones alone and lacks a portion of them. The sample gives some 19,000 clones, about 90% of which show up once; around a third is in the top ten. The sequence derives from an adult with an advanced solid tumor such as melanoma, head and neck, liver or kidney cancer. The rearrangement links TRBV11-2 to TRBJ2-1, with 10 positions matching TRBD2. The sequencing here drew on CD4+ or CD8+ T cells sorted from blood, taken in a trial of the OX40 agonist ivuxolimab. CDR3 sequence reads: CASSLVAGGTYNEQFF. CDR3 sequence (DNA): TGTGCCAGCAGCTTAGTAGCGGGGGGAACCTACAATGAGCAGTTCTTC.